A selection of T cell receptor beta chains follows, all from one sample in a study of T cell clones after liver transplantation. The method was immunoSEQ multiplex PCR; TCRdb's version includes in-frame clones alone and lacks a portion of them. The table includes about 75,000 clones, less than 90% detected once. The source was CD4+ T cells from blood, collected less than 50 months after liver transplant. The receptors here all came from a human patient who received a liver transplant. Part of the T cell pool may stem from the graft donor. CDR3s include the opening cysteine and the closing phenylalanine or tryptophan. Fields, in order: V gene, D gene, J gene, CDR3 protein. The D gene is left open where the match is weak.

TRBV5-1,TRBD2,TRBJ2-3,CASSPYASGSTDTQYF
TRBV28,.,TRBJ1-2,CASHPTSSNYGYTF
TRBV2,TRBD1,TRBJ1-2,CASSLLTGGDGYTF
TRBV7-2,.,TRBJ2-6,CASSSPYGANVLTF
TRBV5-4,.,TRBJ1-2,CASSRSRGVQGLYGYTF
TRBV9,.,TRBJ2-2,CASSARQANTGELFF
TRBV6-1,TRBD1,TRBJ1-5,CASRGTGQGVQPQHF
TRBV5-1,.,TRBJ1-1,CASSRTSAGRDTEAFF
TRBV7-2,TRBD2,TRBJ2-7,CASSLLAGGDEQYF
TRBV6-6,.,TRBJ1-6,CASRTSPASYNSPLHF
TRBV6-1,TRBD2,TRBJ2-7,CASRGLAGTYEQYF
TRBV27,TRBD2,TRBJ2-1,CASSLGRGVDEQFF
TRBV6-6,TRBD1,TRBJ1-2,CASRAGQGTGYTF
TRBV19,.,TRBJ1-5,CASSGGVRQPQHF
TRBV9,.,TRBJ2-3,CASTERGGILDTQYF
TRBV7-9,TRBD2,TRBJ2-1,CASSLDASGNNEQFF
TRBV28,TRBD1,TRBJ1-5,CASSLSTGYNQPQHF
TRBV6-6,.,TRBJ2-4,CASSRAQGAKNIQYF
TRBV4-3,TRBD2,TRBJ2-7,CASSRWTSGAYEQYF
TRBV20-1,.,TRBJ2-1,CSARDSREQFF
TRBV11-3,TRBD1,TRBJ2-3,CASSLGDRGTDTQYF
TRBV4-1,TRBD1,TRBJ1-3,CASSRSGQGGGNTIYF
TRBV5-6,TRBD1,TRBJ2-5,CASSSQTGDQETQYF
TRBV7-3,.,TRBJ2-1,CASSLSRRLNEQFF
TRBV28,.,TRBJ1-3,CASSFGKRNTIYF
TRBV25-1,.,TRBJ1-4,CASKGGEGEKLFF
TRBV6-5,TRBD1,TRBJ1-1,CASRGLDRVGTEAFF
TRBV7-6,TRBD2,TRBJ2-3,CASSFLPGTSGGTDTQYF
TRBV5-1,TRBD1,TRBJ2-7,CASSRTGASYEQYF
TRBV5-4,.,TRBJ2-5,CASSFRGATETQYF
TRBV12-5,.,TRBJ1-1,CASGLRTEAFF